What follows describes a single T cell receptor beta chain. Germline CDR1 is LNHNV and CDR2 is YYDKDF (reference sequence). The CDR3 sequence is 13 residues long. V was clipped by 8 bases and J by 6 bases, with 17 bases between them. The data originate from a study of technical replicates of blood from a handful of donors. Here immunoSEQ multiplex PCR was the method, and the copy in TCRdb shows in-frame clones only, minus some. Here the sample spans 50,000 to 60,000 clones, approximately 94% being singletons. The sequencing sample was made of PBMCs. This sequence joins TRBV15 and TRBJ2-7; a weak D match, TRBD1 (5 bases). The receptor comes from a human donor in good health. Some clones in this sample may be carry-over from other donors' samples. CDR3 nucleotide sequence: TGTGCCACCTCGGGCAGGGCGTGGGGCGAGCAGTACTTC. Its translation is CATSGRAWGEQYF.